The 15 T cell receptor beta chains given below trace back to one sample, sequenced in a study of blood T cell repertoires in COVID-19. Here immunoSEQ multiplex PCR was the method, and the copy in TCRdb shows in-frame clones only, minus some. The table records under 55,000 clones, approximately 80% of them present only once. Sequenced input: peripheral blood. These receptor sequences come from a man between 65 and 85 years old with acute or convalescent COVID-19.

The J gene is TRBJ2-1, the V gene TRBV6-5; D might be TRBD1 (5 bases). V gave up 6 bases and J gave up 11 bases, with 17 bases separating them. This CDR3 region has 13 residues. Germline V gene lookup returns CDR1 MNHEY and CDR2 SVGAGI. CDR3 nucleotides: TGTGCCAGCAGCCAACTCCTCCAGGGAAAGCAGTTCTTC. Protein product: CASSQLLQGKQFF.

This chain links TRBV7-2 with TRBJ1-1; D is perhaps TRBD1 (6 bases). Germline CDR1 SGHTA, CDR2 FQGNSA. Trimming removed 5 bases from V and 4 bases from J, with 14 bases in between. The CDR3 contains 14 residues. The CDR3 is CASSIQGLGTEAFF. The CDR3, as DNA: TGTGCCAGCAGCATTCAGGGGTTAGGCACTGAAGCTTTCTTT.

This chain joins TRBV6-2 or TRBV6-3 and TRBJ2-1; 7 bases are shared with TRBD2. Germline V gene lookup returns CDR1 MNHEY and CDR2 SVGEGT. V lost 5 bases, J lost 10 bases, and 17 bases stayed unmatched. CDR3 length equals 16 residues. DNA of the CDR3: TGTGCCAGCAGTGCAGACGGGGGGACGCCCAATTTCGAGCAGTTCTTC. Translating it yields CASSADGGTPNFEQFF.

CDR3 residues: CASRGAGEQYF. In DNA, the CDR3 is TGTGCCAGCAGGGGTGCGGGCGAGCAGTACTTC. The rearrangement joins TRBV27 to TRBJ2-7; tentatively, D is TRBD2 (5 bases). The CDR3 totals 11 residues. Germline V CDR1 and CDR2: MNHEY, SMNVEV (reference sequence). V was clipped by 6 bases and J by 6 bases, with 9 bases between them.

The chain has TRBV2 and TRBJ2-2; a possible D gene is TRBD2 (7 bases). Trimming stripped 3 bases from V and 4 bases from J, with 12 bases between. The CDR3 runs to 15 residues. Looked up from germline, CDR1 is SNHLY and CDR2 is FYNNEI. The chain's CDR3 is CASSDHGGRTGELFF. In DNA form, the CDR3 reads TGTGCCAGCAGTGACCACGGGGGGCGCACCGGGGAGCTGTTTTTT.

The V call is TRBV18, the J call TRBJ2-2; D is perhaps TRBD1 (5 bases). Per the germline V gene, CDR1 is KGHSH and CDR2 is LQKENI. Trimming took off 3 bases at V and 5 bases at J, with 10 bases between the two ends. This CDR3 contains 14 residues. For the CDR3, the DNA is TGTGCCAGCTCACCGCAGGGAAGAACCGGGGAGCTGTTTTTT. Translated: CASSPQGRTGELFF.

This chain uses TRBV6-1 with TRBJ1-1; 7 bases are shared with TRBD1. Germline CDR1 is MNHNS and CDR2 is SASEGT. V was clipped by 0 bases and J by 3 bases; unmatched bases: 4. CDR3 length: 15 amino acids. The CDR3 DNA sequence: TGTGCCAGCAGTGAAGCGACAGGGTTGTACACTGAAGCTTTCTTT. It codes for CASSEATGLYTEAFF.

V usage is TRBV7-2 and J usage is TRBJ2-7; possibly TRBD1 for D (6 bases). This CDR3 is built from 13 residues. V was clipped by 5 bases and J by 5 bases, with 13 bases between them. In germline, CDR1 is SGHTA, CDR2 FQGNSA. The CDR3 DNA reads TGTGCCAGCAGCCTCCAATACAGGGACGAGCAGTACTTC. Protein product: CASSLQYRDEQYF.

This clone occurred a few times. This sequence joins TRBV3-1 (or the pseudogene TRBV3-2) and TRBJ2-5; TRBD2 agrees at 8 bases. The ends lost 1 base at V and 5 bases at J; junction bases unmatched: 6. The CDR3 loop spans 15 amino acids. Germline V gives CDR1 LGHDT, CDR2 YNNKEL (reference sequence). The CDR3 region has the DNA TGTGCCAGCAGCCAAGCGGGGGGGCGTCATGAGACCCAGTACTTC. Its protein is CASSQAGGRHETQYF.

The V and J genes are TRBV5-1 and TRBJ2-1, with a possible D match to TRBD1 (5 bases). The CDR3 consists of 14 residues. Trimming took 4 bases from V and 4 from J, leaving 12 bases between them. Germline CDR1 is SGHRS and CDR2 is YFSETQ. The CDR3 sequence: CASSLNTGYNEQFF. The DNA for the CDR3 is TGCGCCAGCAGCCTTAACACAGGTTACAATGAGCAGTTCTTC.

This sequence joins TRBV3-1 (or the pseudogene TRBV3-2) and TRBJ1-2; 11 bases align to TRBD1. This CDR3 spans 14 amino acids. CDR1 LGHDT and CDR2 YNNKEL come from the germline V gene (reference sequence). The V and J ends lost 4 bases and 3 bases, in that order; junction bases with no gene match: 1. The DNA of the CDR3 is TGTGCCAGCAGCCGGACAGGGGGCGACTATGGCTACACCTTC. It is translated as CASSRTGGDYGYTF.

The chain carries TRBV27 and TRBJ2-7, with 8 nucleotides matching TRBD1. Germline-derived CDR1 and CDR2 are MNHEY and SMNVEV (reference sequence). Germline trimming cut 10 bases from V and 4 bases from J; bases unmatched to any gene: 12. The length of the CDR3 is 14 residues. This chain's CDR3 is CATPTGTGSYEQYF. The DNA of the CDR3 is TGTGCCACCCCCACCGGGACAGGTTCGTACGAGCAGTACTTC.

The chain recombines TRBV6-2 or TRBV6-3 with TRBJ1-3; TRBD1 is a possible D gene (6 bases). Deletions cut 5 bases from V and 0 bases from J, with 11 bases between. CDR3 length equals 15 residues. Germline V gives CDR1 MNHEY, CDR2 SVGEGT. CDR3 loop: CASSRWGRSGNTIYF. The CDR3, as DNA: TGTGCCAGCAGTCGGTGGGGGCGCTCTGGAAACACCATATATTTT.

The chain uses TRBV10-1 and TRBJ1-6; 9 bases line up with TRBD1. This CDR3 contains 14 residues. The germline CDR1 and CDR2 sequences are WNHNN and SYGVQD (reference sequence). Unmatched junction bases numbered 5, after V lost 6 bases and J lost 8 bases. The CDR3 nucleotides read TGCGCCAGCAGCTCCGGGACAGGGTATTCACCCCTCCACTTT. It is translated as CASSSGTGYSPLHF.

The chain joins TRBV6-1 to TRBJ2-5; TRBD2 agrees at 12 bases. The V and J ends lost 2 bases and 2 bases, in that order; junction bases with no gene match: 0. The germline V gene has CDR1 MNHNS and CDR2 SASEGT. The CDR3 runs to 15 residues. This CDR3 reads CASSELAGGQETQYF. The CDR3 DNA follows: TGTGCCAGCAGTGAACTAGCGGGGGGGCAAGAGACCCAGTACTTC.